This entry features one T cell receptor beta chain sequence. Its antigen remains unidentified. The data belong to a study of cytomegalovirus exposure and HLA in healthy donors. CDR1 and CDR2 (germline): MNHEY, SMNVEV (reference sequence). The CDR3 runs 15 residues. V was cut by 6 bases and J by 0 bases, with 15 bases left in between. Study conclusions and caveats: In a later analysis, TCR beta V- and J-gene trimming showed a link to a missense DCLRE1C variant. Most TCR sequences proved rare, with some public TCRs found in many donors. Reportedly, HLA-A and HLA-B alleles of most subjects were accurately predicted from TCR beta.

This PCR relied on a set of 60 Vbeta primers and 13 Jbeta primers. Original processing methods: As a later analysis found, there were 70 million to 80 million unique TCR beta chains, of which some 10 million were shared. Measured with immunoSEQ multiplex PCR; TCRdb has only the in-frame clones, and not every one. Clonal size and the V and J genes are those of that table, whereas D and trimming came from the DNA. The table includes over 35,000 clones, approximately 80% detected once. The sequencing input was PBMCs. The chain employs TRBV27 and TRBJ2-7; D is perhaps TRBD1 (5 bases). This clonotype originated in a man aged 30-40 years in good health and CMV-seronegative. The chain's CDR3 is CASSQGPRSSYEQYF. For the CDR3, the DNA is TGTGCCAGCAGCCAGGGTCCCCGTAGCTCCTACGAGCAGTACTTC.